The text below deals with one T cell receptor beta chain. This sample was taken from a study of blood T cell repertoires in COVID-19. Across the study: COVID-19 samples, acute and convalescent, were from the United States, Italy and Spain. PBMCs, B-cell-depleted T cells, or T cells were the source of the cDNA or gDNA that made up the material.

The authors' processing: Nucleated cell counts were estimated from reference gene primer amplification. Some clones are missing from TCRdb's copy, which holds only in-frame ones; the method was immunoSEQ multiplex PCR. V, J and clone size reflect that table, while D and trimming were determined from the DNA. The repertoire has 140,000 or so clones, around 89% of them found once; the top ten carry 2.5% to 3.5%. This receptor was obtained from a woman aged 60 to 75 with active COVID-19. What was sequenced was peripheral blood.

The CDR3 loop is CASSLGTGSEQYF. The DNA for the CDR3 is TGTGCCAGCAGTTTAGGGACAGGTAGCGAGCAGTACTTC. The chain combines TRBV6-5 with TRBJ2-7, with 8 bases that match TRBD1. CDR1 MNHEY and CDR2 SVGAGI come from the germline V gene. This CDR3 has 13 amino acids. With V trimmed by 4 bases and J by 6 bases, 5 bases remained unmatched.